The 9 T cell receptor beta chains below were found in one sample sequenced in a study of T cell changes during pregnancy in multiple sclerosis. TCRdb keeps only in-frame clones here, not all; method: immunoSEQ multiplex PCR. The data hold under 70,000 clones, with 91% observed a single time. The starting material was peripheral blood, obtained in the third trimester of pregnancy. All receptors derive from a female donor in good health, enrolled as a control in a pregnancy study.

This chain connects TRBV6-5 to TRBJ2-3; 16 positions agree with TRBD2. The CDR3 has 15 residues. Germline V CDR1 and CDR2: MNHEY, SVGAGI. Trimming took 10 bases from V and 6 from J; bases not matched to a gene: 7. Written as DNA, the CDR3 is TGTGCCACCCGCCCGGGACTAGCGGGAGGGGATACGCAGTATTTT. It specifies CATRPGLAGGDTQYF.

The chain uses TRBV28 and TRBJ1-1; 8 bases line up with TRBD1. Per germline, CDR1 MDHEN and CDR2 SYDVKM. V trimming: 4 bases; J trimming: 5 bases; junction bases outside the gene matches: 3. The CDR3 totals 13 residues. Written as DNA, the CDR3 is TGTGCCAGCAGTTCTGGACAGGGAACTGAAGCTTTCTTT. It yields the protein CASSSGQGTEAFF.

V and J are TRBV6-5 and TRBJ2-1; TRBD1 matches 7 bases. V lost 0 bases to trimming and J lost 6 bases; unmatched junction nucleotides: 5. Germline V gene data show CDR1 as MNHEY and CDR2 as SVGAGI. This CDR3 region has 15 residues. CDR3 amino acids: CASSYSTGRGNEQFF. The CDR3 region has the DNA TGTGCCAGCAGTTACTCGACAGGGAGAGGCAATGAGCAGTTCTTC.

The chain employs TRBV2 and TRBJ2-7; 12 bases line up with TRBD2. CDR3 length: 15 amino acids. V lost 6 bases, J lost 3 bases, and 6 bases stayed unmatched. Germline values: CDR1 SNHLY, CDR2 FYNNEI. The CDR3 sequence is CASSAQTSGSYEQYF. As DNA, the CDR3 is TGTGCCAGCAGCGCCCAGACTAGCGGGAGCTACGAGCAGTACTTC.

This sequence joins TRBV7-6 and TRBJ2-7, with 7 nucleotides matching TRBD2. V dropped 5 bases and J dropped 5; count of bases not matched to a gene: 9. Germline CDR1 and CDR2: SGHVS and FNYEAQ. CDR3 length: 14 residues. CDR3 in amino acids: CASSPKPSGDEQYF. In DNA, the CDR3 is TGTGCCAGCAGCCCGAAACCTAGCGGAGACGAGCAGTACTTC.

The chain couples TRBV27 to TRBJ2-1, with 7 bases lining up with TRBD2. V was clipped by 10 bases and J by 6 bases; unmatched bases: 9. CDR3 size: 13 residues. Germline V gene sequence: CDR1 MNHEY, CDR2 SMNVEV (reference sequence). CDR3 sequence: CATKTGLLNEQFF. CDR3 sequence (DNA): TGTGCCACTAAGACGGGACTACTCAATGAGCAGTTCTTC.

This clone was picked up one time. The chain has TRBV2 and TRBJ1-5; weak D call: TRBD1 (5 bases). This CDR3 spans 13 amino acids. V lost 2 bases, J lost 9 bases, and 11 bases lay in between. Germline V gives CDR1 SNHLY, CDR2 FYNNEI. The CDR3 is CASSERGLVPQHF. Here the CDR3 DNA reads TGTGCCAGCAGTGAACGGGGGTTGGTGCCCCAGCATTTT. The whole variable domain, remainder taken from reference TRBV2 and TRBJ1-5, is EPEVTQTPSHQVTQMGQEVILRCVPISNHLYFYWYRQILGQKVEFLVSFYNNEISEKSEIFDDQFSVERPDGSNFTLKIRSTKLEDSAMYFCASSERGLVPQHFGDGTRLSIL.

This clone was found once. The V and J genes are TRBV2 and TRBJ1-5, with a tentative D call TRBD1 (5 bases). This CDR3 region has 13 residues. The V end was cut by 5 bases, the J end by 6 bases, with 11 bases between. Germline CDR1 SNHLY, CDR2 FYNNEI. The CDR3 nucleotides are TGTGCCAGCAGTCCAGGGTTCGGTCAGCCCCAGCATTTT. Its protein product is CASSPGFGQPQHF.

This sequence joins TRBV19 and TRBJ2-3; 13 nucleotides agree with TRBD2. The CDR3 loop spans 19 amino acids. V shed 6 bases and J 0 bases; nucleotides not matched to a gene: 12. Germline V gives CDR1 LNHDA, CDR2 SQIVND (reference sequence). The CDR3 sequence: CASRRRPGLAGLSTDTQYF. CDR3 bases: TGTGCCAGTAGGAGAAGACCGGGACTAGCGGGACTTAGCACAGATACGCAGTATTTT.